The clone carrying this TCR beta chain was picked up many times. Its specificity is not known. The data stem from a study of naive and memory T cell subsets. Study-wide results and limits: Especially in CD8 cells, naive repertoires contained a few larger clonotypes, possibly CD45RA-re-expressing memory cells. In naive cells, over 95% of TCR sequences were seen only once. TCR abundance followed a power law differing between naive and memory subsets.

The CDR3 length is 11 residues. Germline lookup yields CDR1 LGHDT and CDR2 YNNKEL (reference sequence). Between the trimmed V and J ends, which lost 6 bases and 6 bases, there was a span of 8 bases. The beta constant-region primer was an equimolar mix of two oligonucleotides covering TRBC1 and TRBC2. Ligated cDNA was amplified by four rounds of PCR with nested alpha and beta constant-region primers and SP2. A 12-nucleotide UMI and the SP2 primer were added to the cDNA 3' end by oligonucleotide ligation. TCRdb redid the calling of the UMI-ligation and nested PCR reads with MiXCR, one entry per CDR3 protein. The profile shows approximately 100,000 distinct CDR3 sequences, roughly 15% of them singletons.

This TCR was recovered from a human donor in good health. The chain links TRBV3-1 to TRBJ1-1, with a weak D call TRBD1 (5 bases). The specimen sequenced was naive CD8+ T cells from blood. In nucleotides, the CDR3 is TGTGCCAGCAGTCGGGGACCTGAAGCTTTCTTT. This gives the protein CASSRGPEAFF.